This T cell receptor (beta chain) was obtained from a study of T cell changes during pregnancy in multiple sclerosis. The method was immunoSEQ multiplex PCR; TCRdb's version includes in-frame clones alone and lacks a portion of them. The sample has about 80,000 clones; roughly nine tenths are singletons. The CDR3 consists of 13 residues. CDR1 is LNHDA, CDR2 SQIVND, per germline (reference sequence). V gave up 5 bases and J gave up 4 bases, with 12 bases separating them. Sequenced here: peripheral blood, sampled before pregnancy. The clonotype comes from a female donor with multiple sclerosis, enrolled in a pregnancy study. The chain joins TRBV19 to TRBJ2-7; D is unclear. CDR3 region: CASSQVLYYEQYF. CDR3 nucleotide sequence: TGTGCCAGTAGTCAGGTTCTCTATTACGAGCAGTACTTC.